This paragraph covers one TCR beta chain sequence. Its antigen is undetermined. Treatment reported: oral pan-JAK inhibitor, 5-10 mg twice daily. Sorting from PBMCs produced CD4+ and CD8+ T cells. Germline CDR1 GTSNPN, CDR2 SVGIG (reference sequence). V lost 5 bases to trimming and J lost 4 bases, with 9 bases between them. This CDR3 spans 11 amino acids. The entry originates in a study of CD8+ T cells in alopecia areata. Study conclusions and caveats: With patients, TCR sharing proved less clear than in mice, a difference possibly related to HLA.

Reverse transcribed after extraction, RNA yielded cDNA as the sequencing template. The protocol was immunoSEQ multiplex PCR, while the TCRdb copy is restricted to in-frame clones and leaves out a portion. This table has 190,000 or so clones, 58% appearing once. The sequencing here drew on CD4+ T cells sorted from blood, taken at week 24, from a patient treated with tofacitinib. This receptor was taken from a human donor with alopecia areata. The rearrangement uses TRBV30 and TRBJ2-7; no clear D gene. The CDR3 sequence is CAWGRPYEQYF. CDR3 nucleotides: TGTGCCTGGGGACGCCCTTACGAGCAGTACTTC.